The rows below give T cell receptor beta chains drawn from one sample of a study of technical replicates of blood from a handful of donors. The data were produced by immunoSEQ multiplex PCR, yet TCRdb's version contains in-frame clones alone and is incomplete. This sample has about 97,000 clones, with around 96% found just once. Sequencing was performed on T cells isolated from PBMCs. These TCRs come from a human donor in good health. Each CDR3 is given with its conserved first and last residue. D genes are given only for firm matches. The size field is filled for only some rows; it gives once, few, many or a size class.

j_call clone_size d_call v_call cdr3_aa cdr3_nt
TRBJ2-3 once TRBD2 TRBV12-5 CASGPGTSRADTQYF TGTGCTAGTGGTCCTGGGACTAGCCGCGCAGATACGCAGTATTTT
TRBJ2-3 NA TRBD2 TRBV6-4 CASSGLAGGPILSDTQYF TGTGCCAGCAGTGGACTAGCGGGGGGGCCAATTCTCTCAGATACGCAGTATTTT
TRBJ1-3 NA NA TRBV7-9 CASSSPAGLENTIYF TGTGCCAGCAGCTCTCCCGCAGGGTTGGAAAACACCATATATTTT
TRBJ2-2 NA NA TRBV5-1 CASSLADRRTGELFF TGCGCCAGCAGCTTGGCCGACAGGAGGACCGGGGAGCTGTTTTTT
TRBJ2-3 NA TRBD2 TRBV7-6 CASSPQRIAGGPIYTQYF TGTGCCAGCAGCCCACAACGGATAGCGGGAGGGCCTATTTATACGCAGTATTTT
TRBJ2-3 NA TRBD2 TRBV7-2 CASSLIGGRTDTQYF TGTGCCAGCAGCTTAATCGGCGGGAGAACAGATACGCAGTATTTT
TRBJ1-1 few NA TRBV4-1 CASSQVGGDEAFF TGCGCCAGCAGCCAAGTCGGGGGGGACGAAGCTTTCTTT
TRBJ1-1 NA NA TRBV6-5 CASSPRGGDRTEAFF TGTGCCAGCAGTCCCCGGGGGGGGGATCGCACTGAAGCTTTCTTT
TRBJ2-3 NA NA TRBV6-5 CASSYTQGGDTQYF TGTGCCAGCAGTTACACGCAGGGGGGAGATACGCAGTATTTT
TRBJ1-2 few NA TRBV27 CASSLRGNGYGYTF TGTGCCAGCAGTTTACGAGGAAACGGGTACGGCTACACCTTC
TRBJ2-5 NA TRBD1 TRBV28 CASSADREETQYF TGTGCCAGCAGCGCTGACAGGGAAGAGACCCAGTACTTC
TRBJ2-5 NA TRBD2 TRBV14 CASSLRTSGGGGQETQYF TGTGCCAGCAGCCTCCGGACTAGCGGTGGAGGGGGACAAGAGACCCAGTACTTC
TRBJ2-1 NA NA TRBV6-6 CAIAGGSGSQYNEQFF TGTGCCATCGCAGGGGGTAGCGGCTCCCAATACAATGAGCAGTTCTTC
TRBJ1-2 once NA TRBV27 CASSLDRLDYGYTF TGTGCCAGCAGTTTAGATCGGTTGGACTATGGCTACACCTTC
TRBJ1-1 NA NA TRBV5-6 CASRLATGIGAFF TGTGCCAGCAGACTGGCTACGGGTATTGGGGCTTTCTTT
TRBJ1-1 NA NA TRBV21-1 CASSKMRTGGARSTEAFF TGTGCCAGCAGCAAAATGAGGACAGGGGGCGCGCGGAGTACTGAAGCTTTCTTT
TRBJ2-1 NA TRBD1 TRBV7-8 CASSKRDRAEQFF TGTGCCAGCAGCAAAAGGGACAGGGCTGAGCAGTTCTTC
TRBJ2-1 NA NA TRBV15 CATSRDRRDNEQFF TGTGCCACCAGCAGAGATCGGAGGGACAATGAGCAGTTCTTC
TRBJ2-1 NA NA TRBV5-1 CASSLGETSYNEQFF TGCGCCAGCAGCTTGGGCGAAACCTCCTACAATGAGCAGTTCTTC
TRBJ2-5 NA TRBD2 TRBV29-1 CSVRLAGEETQYF TGCAGCGTTCGACTAGCAGGTGAAGAGACCCAGTACTTC
TRBJ2-7 NA TRBD2 TRBV9 CASSASGSYEQYF TGTGCCAGCAGCGCAAGCGGGAGCTACGAGCAGTACTTC
TRBJ2-1 NA NA TRBV2 CASSESVGEQFF TGTGCCAGCAGTGAATCGGTTGGTGAGCAGTTCTTC
TRBJ2-7 NA TRBD1 TRBV4-1 CASTDRGAYEQYF TGCGCCAGCACGGACAGGGGAGCCTACGAGCAGTACTTC
TRBJ1-2 NA NA TRBV18 CASSREGGYGYTF TGTGCCAGCTCCCGGGAGGGGGGCTATGGCTACACCTTC
TRBJ1-4 NA TRBD1 TRBV9 CASSVAQGNEKLFF TGTGCCAGCAGCGTAGCACAGGGGAATGAAAAACTGTTTTTT
TRBJ1-3 NA NA TRBV15 CATSLRGRASGNTIYF TGTGCCACCAGCCTACGCGGCAGGGCCTCTGGAAACACCATATATTTT
TRBJ2-3 NA TRBD2 TRBV6-1 CASPAGVTTDTQYF TGTGCCAGCCCAGCGGGAGTCACCACAGATACGCAGTATTTT
TRBJ1-2 NA NA TRBV6-5 CASSYSQKFYGYTF TGTGCCAGCAGTTACTCGCAGAAGTTTTATGGCTACACCTTC
TRBJ2-7 NA NA TRBV5-4 CASSAGSGKSYEQYF TGTGCCAGCAGCGCCGGAAGCGGAAAGTCCTACGAGCAGTACTTC
TRBJ2-7 NA TRBD2 TRBV28 CASSDPGTSAYEQYF TGTGCCAGCAGTGACCCGGGGACTAGCGCCTACGAGCAGTACTTC
TRBJ2-1 once NA TRBV7-3 CASSFDPGSSYNEQFF TGTGCCAGCAGCTTTGACCCGGGTAGCTCCTACAATGAGCAGTTCTTC
TRBJ1-1 NA NA TRBV9 CASSLGGGTEAFF TGTGCCAGCAGCCTAGGGGGAGGCACTGAAGCTTTCTTT
TRBJ2-5 NA NA TRBV5-6 CVSSGVFETQYF TGTGTCAGCAGCGGAGTGTTCGAGACCCAGTACTTC
TRBJ1-5 NA NA TRBV4-1 CASSQPVQGNQPQHF TGCGCCAGCAGCCAACCAGTACAGGGAAATCAGCCCCAGCATTTT
TRBJ2-1 NA NA TRBV7-9 CASSQNREGSSYNEQFF TGTGCCAGCAGCCAAAACAGGGAGGGATCCTCCTACAATGAGCAGTTCTTC
TRBJ2-3 NA TRBD2 TRBV18 CASSPQSGGKDTQYF TGTGCCAGCTCACCACAGAGCGGGGGGAAGGATACGCAGTATTTT
TRBJ2-7 once TRBD2 TRBV6-5 CASSYTGLAAYEQYF TGTGCCAGCAGTTACACGGGACTAGCGGCCTACGAGCAGTACTTC
TRBJ1-5 NA TRBD1 TRBV7-2 CASSDRVLPQHF TGTGCCAGCAGCGACAGGGTTTTGCCCCAGCATTTT
TRBJ1-1 few TRBD1 TRBV4-1 CASSSQGGSLAEAFF TGCGCCAGCAGCTCACAGGGGGGTAGTCTCGCTGAAGCTTTCTTT
TRBJ1-4 NA NA TRBV9 CASSPRDTSEKLFF TGTGCCAGCAGCCCACGGGACACTAGTGAAAAACTGTTTTTT
TRBJ2-7 NA NA TRBV21-1 CASSGSRDRVPYEQYF TGTGCCAGCAGCGGCTCGCGGGACAGGGTTCCCTACGAGCAGTACTTC
TRBJ1-4 NA TRBD1 TRBV5-1 CASSSGQGGNEKLFF TGCGCCAGCAGCTCAGGACAGGGTGGTAATGAAAAACTGTTTTTT
TRBJ2-1 NA TRBD2 TRBV2 CASSVAGTRRNEQFF TGTGCCAGCAGTGTGGCCGGGACTAGAAGAAATGAGCAGTTCTTC
TRBJ2-2 NA NA TRBV29-1 CSASPVAGTGELFF TGCAGCGCCTCCCCCGTCGCCGGGACCGGGGAGCTGTTTTTT
TRBJ1-4 NA NA TRBV2 CASTSGGWGEKLFF TGTGCCAGCACCAGTGGTGGCTGGGGCGAAAAACTGTTTTTT
TRBJ1-1 NA NA TRBV12-1 CASSSSPGSEAFF TGTGCCAGCAGCTCGTCCCCTGGTAGTGAAGCTTTCTTT
TRBJ1-2 NA TRBD1 TRBV30 CALIGTAYGYTF TGTGCCTTGATCGGGACAGCTTATGGCTACACCTTC
TRBJ2-6 NA TRBD1 TRBV29-1 CSVEGGTGAGRGANVLTF TGCAGCGTTGAAGGAGGGACAGGGGCGGGACGGGGGGCCAACGTCCTGACTTTC
TRBJ1-2 once NA TRBV7-9 CASSLGSAGGVGGYTF TGTGCCAGCAGCTTAGGATCCGCGGGAGGAGTTGGTGGCTACACCTTC
TRBJ2-5 NA NA TRBV27 CASSPIPLGSIEKTQYF TGTGCCAGCAGTCCGATCCCCCTAGGAAGCATTGAGAAGACCCAGTACTTC
TRBJ1-2 NA NA TRBV28 CASSLDSRDGYGYTF TGTGCCAGCAGTCTAGACTCCAGGGATGGTTATGGCTACACCTTC
TRBJ2-5 NA TRBD2 TRBV4-1 CASKTTSGSDQETQYF TGCGCCAGCAAAACGACTAGCGGGAGTGACCAAGAGACCCAGTACTTC